A selection of T cell receptor beta chains follows, all from one sample in a study of CD8+ T cells in alopecia areata. The repertoire was sequenced with immunoSEQ multiplex PCR; TCRdb's copy has only in-frame clones and lacks some. The sample holds 150,000 to 200,000 clones, about 60% seen once. Sequencing was performed on CD8+ T cells sorted from blood, taken at week 24, from a patient treated with tofacitinib. These receptors originate from a human donor with alopecia areata. The CDR3 runs from the conserved cysteine through the conserved F or W.

TRBV2,CASSEVGDEQFF
TRBV13,CASTLGSSDTQYF
TRBV2,CASSEGVKAYGYTF
TRBV2,CASRPGQHSNQPQHF
TRBV6-5,CASSSTTGFGYTF
TRBV7-9,CASRKEGINEKLFF
TRBV9,CASSVGVVAEAFF
TRBV5-1,CASSLAGAISTDTQYF
TRBV7-9,CASTMTGRLRVNTEAFF
TRBV13,CASSTQGADTEAFF
TRBV30,CAWSGGGAYEQYF
TRBV28,CASSPDRTGGETQYF
TRBV30,CAWTLGWAGEQETQYF
TRBV6-5,CASSYSSAGTEAFF
TRBV15,CATSSGGANEQFF
TRBV30,CAWRYRENTEAFF
TRBV2,CASSERDTGELFF
TRBV12-5,CASGLTNYGYTF
TRBV6-5,CASSFMGFYEQYF
TRBV11-3,CATALQTGEQFF
TRBV30,CAWSVGGTQETQYF
TRBV28,CASLITGTAADTQYF
TRBV21-1,CASSKGGASGYNEQFF
TRBV19,CASSPVAGATYEQYF
TRBV5-1,CASSTPGGRWTEAFF
TRBV18,CASSPPDSLPEAFF
TRBV7-9,CASRTQRTGGEKLFF
TRBV10-3,CAHWAPSYNEQFF
TRBV2,CASTEGQWTSGGRDEQFF
TRBV27,CASCYRTAEYNEQFF
TRBV29-1,CSVEDTGQPYEQYF
TRBV25-1,CASSDLGWSPYGYTF
TRBV10-3,CAISPKNTEAFF
TRBV6-1,CASSGGGFSSYNSPLHF
TRBV12-5,CASQGGYTEAFF
TRBV13,CASSEGDYEQYF
TRBV4-2,CASSHLGDTGELFF
TRBV6-5,CASSYLQGTEDGYTF
TRBV27,CASSPGPTEAFF
TRBV9,CASSRGDRGREQYF
TRBV5-1,CASSRRGDTGELFF
TRBV29-1,CSVDSAGTGGYEQYF
TRBV5-1,CASSLVGDSDQPQHF
TRBV19,CASSIWGGLSYGYTF
TRBV29-1,CSVEERRSRPYEQYF
TRBV27,CASSPTSGSSYEQYF
TRBV5-6,CASSYQGTNTEAFF
TRBV14,CASSPGGGANNEQFF
TRBV19,CASSYKGRAGGYTF
TRBV5-1,CASSQGTNTEAFF
TRBV15,CAIGGNTGELFF
TRBV7-9,CASSPEGGYYEQYF
TRBV9,CASSDGLAGARGQYF
TRBV2,CASSPRLRTSGASTDTQYF
TRBV7-3,CASSLSPGGNYGYTF
TRBV30,CAWSVAYGYTF